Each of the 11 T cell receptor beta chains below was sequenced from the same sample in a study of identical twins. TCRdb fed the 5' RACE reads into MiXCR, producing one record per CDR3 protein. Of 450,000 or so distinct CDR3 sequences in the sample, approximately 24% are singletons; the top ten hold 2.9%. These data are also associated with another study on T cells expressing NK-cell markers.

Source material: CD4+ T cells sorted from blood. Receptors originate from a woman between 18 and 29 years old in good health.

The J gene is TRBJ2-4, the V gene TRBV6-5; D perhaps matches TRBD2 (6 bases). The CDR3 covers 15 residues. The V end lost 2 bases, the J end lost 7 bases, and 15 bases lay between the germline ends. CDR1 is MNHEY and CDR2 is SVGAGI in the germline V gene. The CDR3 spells CASSYGGTPRNIQYF. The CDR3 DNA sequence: TGTGCCAGCAGTTACGGGGGGACCCCCAGGAACATTCAGTACTTC.

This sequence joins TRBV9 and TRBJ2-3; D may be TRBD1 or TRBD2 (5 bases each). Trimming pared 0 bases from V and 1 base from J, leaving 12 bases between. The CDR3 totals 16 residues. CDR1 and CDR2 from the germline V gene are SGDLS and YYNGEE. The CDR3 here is CASSVGLRGGTDTQYF. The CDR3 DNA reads TGTGCCAGCAGCGTAGGGTTGAGGGGTGGCACAGATACGCAGTATTTT.

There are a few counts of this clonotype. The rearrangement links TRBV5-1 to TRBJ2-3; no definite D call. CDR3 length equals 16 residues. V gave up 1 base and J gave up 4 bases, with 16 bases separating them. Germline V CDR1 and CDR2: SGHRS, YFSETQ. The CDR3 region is CASSLTSSFVADTQYF. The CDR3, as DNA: TGCGCCAGCAGCTTGACTTCCAGCTTTGTCGCAGATACGCAGTATTTT. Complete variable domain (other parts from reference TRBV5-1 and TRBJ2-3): KAGVTQTPRYLIKTRGQQVTLSCSPISGHRSVSWYQQTPGQGLQFLFEYFSETQRNKGNFPGRFSGRQFSNSRSEMNVSTLELGDSALYLCASSLTSSFVADTQYFGPGTRLTVL.

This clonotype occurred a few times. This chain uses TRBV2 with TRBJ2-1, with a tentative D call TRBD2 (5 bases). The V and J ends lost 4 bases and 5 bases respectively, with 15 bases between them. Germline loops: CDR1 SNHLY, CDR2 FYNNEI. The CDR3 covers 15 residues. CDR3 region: CASSAYGLANNEQFF. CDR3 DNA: TGTGCCAGCAGTGCATACGGGCTAGCCAACAATGAGCAGTTCTTC.

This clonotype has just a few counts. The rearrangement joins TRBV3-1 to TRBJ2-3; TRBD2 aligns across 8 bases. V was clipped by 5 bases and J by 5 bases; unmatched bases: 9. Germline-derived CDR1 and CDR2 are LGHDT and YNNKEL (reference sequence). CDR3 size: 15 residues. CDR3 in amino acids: CASSETLAGLDTQYF. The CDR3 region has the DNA TGTGCCAGCAGCGAGACGTTAGCGGGATTAGATACGCAGTATTTT.

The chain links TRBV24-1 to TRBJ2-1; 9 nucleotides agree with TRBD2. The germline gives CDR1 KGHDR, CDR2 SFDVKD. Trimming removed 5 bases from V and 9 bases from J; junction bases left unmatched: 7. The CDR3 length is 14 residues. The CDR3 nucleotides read TGTGCCACCAGTGCCCCTAGCGGGACGGCTGAGCAGTTCTTC. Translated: CATSAPSGTAEQFF.

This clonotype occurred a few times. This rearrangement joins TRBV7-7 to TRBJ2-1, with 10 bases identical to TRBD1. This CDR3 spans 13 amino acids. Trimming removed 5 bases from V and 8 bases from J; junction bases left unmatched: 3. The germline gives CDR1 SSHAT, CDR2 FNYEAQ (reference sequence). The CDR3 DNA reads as TGTGCCAGCAGCGGGGACAGGGGTGATGAGCAGTTCTTC. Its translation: CASSGDRGDEQFF.

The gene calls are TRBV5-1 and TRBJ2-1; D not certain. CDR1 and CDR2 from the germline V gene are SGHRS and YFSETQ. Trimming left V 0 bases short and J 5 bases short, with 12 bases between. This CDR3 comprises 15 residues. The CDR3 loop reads CASSLGDGENNEQFF. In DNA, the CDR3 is TGCGCCAGCAGCTTGGGGGATGGGGAAAACAATGAGCAGTTCTTC.

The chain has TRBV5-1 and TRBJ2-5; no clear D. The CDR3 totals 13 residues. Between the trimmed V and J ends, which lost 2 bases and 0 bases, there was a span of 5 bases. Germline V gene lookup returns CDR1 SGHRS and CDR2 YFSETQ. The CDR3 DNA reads TGCGCCAGCAGCTTCGACAACCAAGAGACCCAGTACTTC. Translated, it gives CASSFDNQETQYF.

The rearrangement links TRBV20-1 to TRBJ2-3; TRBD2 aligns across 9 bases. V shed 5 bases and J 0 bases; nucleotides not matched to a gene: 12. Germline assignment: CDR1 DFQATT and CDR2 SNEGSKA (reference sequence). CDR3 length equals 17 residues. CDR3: CSAEAGTSRGSTDTQYF. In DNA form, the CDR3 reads TGCAGTGCTGAAGCCGGGACTAGCCGAGGAAGCACAGATACGCAGTATTTT.

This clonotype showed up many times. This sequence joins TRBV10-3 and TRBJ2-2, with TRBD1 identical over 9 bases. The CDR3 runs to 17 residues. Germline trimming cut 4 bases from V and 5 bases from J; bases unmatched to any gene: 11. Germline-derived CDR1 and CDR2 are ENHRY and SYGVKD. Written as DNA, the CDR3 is TGTGCCATCAGTGCAACCGGGACAGGGAGCGGAACCGGGGAGCTGTTTTTT. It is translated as CAISATGTGSGTGELFF.